The 4 T cell receptor beta chains given below trace back to one sample, sequenced in a study of chemoradiotherapy in HPV16-positive cancers. The repertoire was sequenced with immunoSEQ multiplex PCR; TCRdb's copy has only in-frame clones and lacks some. The sample lists approximately 27,000 clones, roughly 82% seen once, with 5% to 7% in the top ten. The source material was blood, sampled from a patient who underwent chemoradiotherapy. The receptors stem from a human donor with HPV-associated anogenital cancer.

This chain links TRBV10-3 with TRBJ2-3; 7 nucleotides line up with TRBD1. J was trimmed by 0 bases and V by 3 bases; bases with no gene match: 3. The V gene's germline CDR1 is ENHRY and CDR2 SYGVKD. This CDR3 region has 15 residues. CDR3 loop: CAISDDRASTDTQYF. The CDR3 bases are TGTGCCATCAGTGACGACAGGGCCAGCACAGATACGCAGTATTTT.

J is TRBJ1-3 and V is TRBV7-9; D call uncertain. Per the germline V gene, CDR1 is SEHNR and CDR2 is FQNEAQ (reference sequence). V lost 4 bases, J lost 0 bases, and 13 bases lay in between. This CDR3 has 16 amino acids. The CDR3 region is CASSSQTLSSGNTIYF. For the CDR3, the DNA is TGTGCCAGCAGCTCCCAGACATTAAGCTCTGGAAACACCATATATTTT.

The V call is TRBV6-1, the J call TRBJ1-6, with D perhaps TRBD1 (6 bases). Trimming shortened V by 6 bases and J by 5 bases, and 11 bases separated the two germline ends. The CDR3 extends over 14 amino acids. Germline V gene sequence: CDR1 MNHNS, CDR2 SASEGT. CDR3 in DNA: TGTGCCAGCAGAATTAGACAGGATAATTCACCCCTCCACTTT. This gives the protein CASRIRQDNSPLHF.

This clone came up a few times. The V and J genes are TRBV19 and TRBJ1-2, with 10 bases that match TRBD1. Trimming cost V 10 bases and J 6 bases; bases outside gene matches: 8. Germline V gives CDR1 LNHDA, CDR2 SQIVND (reference sequence). This CDR3 comprises 13 residues. The CDR3 sequence: CANRDRGGHGYTF. The DNA of the CDR3 is TGTGCCAACCGGGACAGGGGTGGGCATGGCTACACCTTC.